The rows below give T cell receptor beta chains drawn from one sample of a study of lymphopenia after photon versus proton radiotherapy. Libraries were prepared by immunoSEQ multiplex PCR; TCRdb keeps only in-frame clonotypes and omits some of them. The sample includes under 70,000 clones, 85% to 95% of them seen just once. This specimen consisted of peripheral blood, obtained from a patient treated with photon-based radiotherapy. Source of these receptors: a woman in her thirties or forties with cholangiocarcinoma. Both conserved end residues are part of each CDR3. D genes are given only for firm matches. For some rows the clone size is stated as once, few or many, or as a class when expanded; others skip it.

TRBD2	.	TRBJ2-1	TRBV5-1	TGCGCCAGCAGCTGGGACCTAGCGGGAGGAAGCAATGAGCAGTTCTTC	CASSWDLAGGSNEQFF
TRBD2	.	TRBJ2-5	TRBV7-2	TGTGCCAGCAGCTTAGGGAGCGGGGGGCCGCGGCAAGAGACCCAGTACTTC	CASSLGSGGPRQETQYF
TRBD1	.	TRBJ1-1	TRBV5-4	TGTGCCAGCAGCACCAGGGGGCGAGGCACTGAAGCTTTCTTT	CASSTRGRGTEAFF
.	.	TRBJ2-5	TRBV7-9	TGTGCCAGCAGCTTTGCAGGTGGATGGGAGACCCAGTACTTC	CASSFAGGWETQYF
.	.	TRBJ2-2	TRBV9	TGTGCCAGCAGCGTAGTCTCGACCGGGGAGCTGTTTTTT	CASSVVSTGELFF
TRBD1	.	TRBJ1-1	TRBV30	TGTGCCTGGAGAAGAGGGGGCGTAAACACTGAAGCTTTCTTT	CAWRRGGVNTEAFF
.	.	TRBJ1-2	TRBV29-1	TGCAGCGTGAACCCCGCAGGGGCCTCCTCTAACTATGGCTACACCTTC	CSVNPAGASSNYGYTF
.	.	TRBJ1-5	TRBV6-1	TGTGCCAGCAGTGAAGCGGTGGATCACCAGCCCCAGCATTTT	CASSEAVDHQPQHF
.	once	TRBJ2-5	TRBV11-2	TGTGCCAGCAGCTTCTACTACGAAGAGACCCAGTACTTC	CASSFYYEETQYF
.	.	TRBJ2-7	TRBV6-5	TGTGCCAGCAGTTACTCGAGGAGCTCCTACGAGCAGTACTTC	CASSYSRSSYEQYF
TRBD1	.	TRBJ1-1	TRBV5-5	TGTGCCAGCAGCTTAAACAGGGGAACCCCTGAAGCTTTCTTT	CASSLNRGTPEAFF
.	few	TRBJ2-7	TRBV7-9	TGTGCCAGCTCGAGGGGCCCCTACGAGCAGTACTTC	CASSRGPYEQYF
.	.	TRBJ1-5	TRBV7-9	TGTGCCAGCAGCTTTCAAGGGGATCAGCCCCAGCATTTT	CASSFQGDQPQHF
.	.	TRBJ1-1	TRBV7-2	TGTGCCAGCAGCTTTAAGTGGGCGACTGAAGCTTTCTTT	CASSFKWATEAFF
.	.	TRBJ2-7	TRBV6-5	TGTGCCAGCAGTTCAGACCTAGACAGGAGCTACGAGCAGTACTTC	CASSSDLDRSYEQYF
TRBD2	.	TRBJ2-3	TRBV6-1	TGTGCCAGCAGTGTAGATGAGTGGACTAGGGGAGATACGCAGTATTTT	CASSVDEWTRGDTQYF
.	.	TRBJ2-7	TRBV7-9	TGTGCCAGCAGTCCCCGAACAGGGAGGGACGAGCAGTACTTC	CASSPRTGRDEQYF
.	.	TRBJ1-4	TRBV6-1	TGTGCCAGCAGGGAATATGAAAAACTGTTTTTT	CASREYEKLFF
.	.	TRBJ2-7	TRBV28	TGTGCCAGCAGTACACCGACAGGTCCGGCCTACGAGCAGTACTTC	CASSTPTGPAYEQYF
TRBD2	.	TRBJ2-5	TRBV29-1	TGCAGCGTTGGACTAGCGGTCCAAGAGACCCAGTACTTC	CSVGLAVQETQYF
.	.	TRBJ1-1	TRBV10-3	TGTGCCATCAGTGGAGGAGAGGGCACTGAAGCTTTCTTT	CAISGGEGTEAFF
.	.	TRBJ2-4	TRBV5-1	TGCGCCAGCAGCTGGGATCCCGGAACGATTCTTCTAGCCAAAAACATTCAGTACTTC	CASSWDPGTILLAKNIQYF
.	once	TRBJ2-4	TRBV5-6	TGTGCCAGCAACTCCCGCCTGGGCCTAGCCAAAAACATTCAGTACTTC	CASNSRLGLAKNIQYF
.	.	TRBJ2-3	TRBV7-3	TGTGCCAGCAGCCGAACTACAGATACGCAGTATTTT	CASSRTTDTQYF
.	.	TRBJ1-2	TRBV15	TGTGCCACCAGCAGGTTGGACACCGCCTATGGCTACACCTTC	CATSRLDTAYGYTF
TRBD1	.	TRBJ2-7	TRBV18	TGTGCCAGCTCACCACAACAATCGGGACAGGGTCCCTACGAGCAGTACTTC	CASSPQQSGQGPYEQYF
.	.	TRBJ1-2	TRBV9	TGTGCCAGCAGCGTAGATACAGGATATGGCTACACCTTC	CASSVDTGYGYTF
.	.	TRBJ1-1	TRBV18	TGTGCCAGCTCCTTTACAACAGGGAACACTGAAGCTTTCTTT	CASSFTTGNTEAFF
TRBD1	.	TRBJ1-3	TRBV11-3	TGTGCCAGCAGCTTGGGACAGAGCTCTGGAAACACCATATATTTT	CASSLGQSSGNTIYF
TRBD1	.	TRBJ1-5	TRBV2	TGTGCCAGCGGGGACAGGGAACGGGGGCCCCAGCATTTT	CASGDRERGPQHF
TRBD1	.	TRBJ1-2	TRBV5-1	TGCGCCAGCAGCTTGACAGGGGGCGATGGCTACACCTTC	CASSLTGGDGYTF
.	.	TRBJ1-5	TRBV30	TGTGCCTGGTCTGGGCTCGGCAATCAGCCCCAGCATTTT	CAWSGLGNQPQHF
.	.	TRBJ1-2	TRBV5-1	TGCGCCAGCAGCTTGGAAGGAGACTATGGCTACACCTTC	CASSLEGDYGYTF
.	once	TRBJ2-7	TRBV9	TGTGCCAGCAGCGCTCCGGGCCCCGGGGTGCAGTACTTC	CASSAPGPGVQYF
TRBD1	.	TRBJ1-6	TRBV2	TGTGCCAGCAGGAATGGGGACAGGGGGGTATCCTATAATTCACCCCTCCACTTT	CASRNGDRGVSYNSPLHF
TRBD2	.	TRBJ2-5	TRBV9	TGTGCCAGCAGCGGGCAGCTAGCGGGAGAGACCCAGTACTTC	CASSGQLAGETQYF
TRBD2	once	TRBJ2-7	TRBV5-6	TGTGCCAGCAGCTTCCCAGGCCTAGCGGGACCCTACGAGCAGTACTTC	CASSFPGLAGPYEQYF
.	.	TRBJ1-5	TRBV15	TGTGCCACCAGCACCTATAGCAATCAGCCCCAGCATTTT	CATSTYSNQPQHF
.	.	TRBJ2-3	TRBV11-2	TGTGCCAGCAGCTTAGCGGGCAGGTTCACAGATACGCAGTATTTT	CASSLAGRFTDTQYF
TRBD1	.	TRBJ1-1	TRBV28	TGTGCCAGCAGGTACAGGGGGCGAGGCACTGAAGCTTTCTTT	CASRYRGRGTEAFF
TRBD1	.	TRBJ1-6	TRBV5-1	TGCGCCAGCGGCCCGGGACAGCCTAATTCACCCCTCCACTTT	CASGPGQPNSPLHF
.	.	TRBJ2-1	TRBV7-9	TGTGCCAGCAGTTCTTTGGTTGTTCACAATGAGCAGTTCTTC	CASSSLVVHNEQFF
TRBD1	.	TRBJ1-1	TRBV6-1	TGTGCCAGCAGTGGAGGGGGCGGACTACAGAACACTGAAGCTTTCTTT	CASSGGGGLQNTEAFF
.	.	TRBJ1-2	TRBV6-1	TGTGCCAGCACCGTAGAATCAGGAGGCTACACCTTC	CASTVESGGYTF
TRBD1	.	TRBJ1-2	TRBV4-1	TGCGCCAGCAGCCAAGAAGCCGTTCAGGGGGCGCGTTATGGCTACACCTTC	CASSQEAVQGARYGYTF
TRBD2	.	TRBJ2-1	TRBV30	TGTGCCTGGGTACTATGGGGGGGCTACAATGAGCAGTTCTTC	CAWVLWGGYNEQFF
.	.	TRBJ2-1	TRBV11-1	TGTGCCAGCAGCTTAGTGCGGGATGACTACAATGAGCAGTTCTTC	CASSLVRDDYNEQFF
.	.	TRBJ1-2	TRBV6-1	TGTGCCAGCAGAGCCGGGACGGACTATGGCTACACCTTC	CASRAGTDYGYTF
.	.	TRBJ2-5	TRBV18	TGTGCCAGCTCACAACTTGGGGAGACCCAGTACTTC	CASSQLGETQYF
.	.	TRBJ1-2	TRBV2	TGTGCCAGCAGTGCGGTGGTAGGGAGGGAGTATGGCTACACCTTC	CASSAVVGREYGYTF
TRBD2	.	TRBJ2-2	TRBV6-5	TGTGCCAGCACCACCGGGACTAGGGACACCGGGGAGCTGTTTTTT	CASTTGTRDTGELFF
.	.	TRBJ2-4	TRBV7-8	TGTGCCAGCAGCTTAGAGGTTGGGTCCAAAAACATTCAGTACTTC	CASSLEVGSKNIQYF
.	.	TRBJ2-3	TRBV27	TGTGCCAGCAAACTTACATCTCGTGTGAGACAGAGCACAGATACGCAGTATTTT	CASKLTSRVRQSTDTQYF
.	.	TRBJ2-7	TRBV28	TGTGCCAGCAGTTTCGGCCCCCCAGGACCCCCGAAGCAGTACTTC	CASSFGPPGPPKQYF
TRBD2	.	TRBJ2-5	TRBV5-1	TGCGCCAGCAGCTCCTCCGGGACTAAGGAGACCCAGTACTTC	CASSSSGTKETQYF